The TCR beta chain under discussion was sequenced for a study of OX40 agonist ivuxolimab in advanced cancers. About the study: Every patient in dose escalation had hepatocellular carcinoma, melanoma, renal cell or head and neck cancer.

People who had autoimmune disease history or systemic immunosuppression were excluded. V lost 3 bases and J lost 9; bases outside the gene matches: 10. The CDR3 sequence is 15 residues long. Germline V CDR1 and CDR2: SSHAT, FNYEAQ (reference sequence). Libraries were prepared by immunoSEQ multiplex PCR; TCRdb keeps only in-frame clonotypes and omits some of them. The sample comprises 30,000 to 40,000 clones, over 80% of which are singletons, and more than 20% rests with the top ten. This TCR was recovered from an adult with an advanced solid tumor such as melanoma, head and neck, liver or kidney cancer. The V call is TRBV7-7, the J call TRBJ2-1; 8 bases line up with TRBD1. The input for sequencing was CD4+ or CD8+ T cells sorted from blood, taken in a trial of the OX40 agonist ivuxolimab. The CDR3 here is CASSLWDRKDTEQFF. CDR3 coding DNA: TGTGCCAGCAGCTTGTGGGACAGGAAGGACACTGAGCAGTTCTTC.